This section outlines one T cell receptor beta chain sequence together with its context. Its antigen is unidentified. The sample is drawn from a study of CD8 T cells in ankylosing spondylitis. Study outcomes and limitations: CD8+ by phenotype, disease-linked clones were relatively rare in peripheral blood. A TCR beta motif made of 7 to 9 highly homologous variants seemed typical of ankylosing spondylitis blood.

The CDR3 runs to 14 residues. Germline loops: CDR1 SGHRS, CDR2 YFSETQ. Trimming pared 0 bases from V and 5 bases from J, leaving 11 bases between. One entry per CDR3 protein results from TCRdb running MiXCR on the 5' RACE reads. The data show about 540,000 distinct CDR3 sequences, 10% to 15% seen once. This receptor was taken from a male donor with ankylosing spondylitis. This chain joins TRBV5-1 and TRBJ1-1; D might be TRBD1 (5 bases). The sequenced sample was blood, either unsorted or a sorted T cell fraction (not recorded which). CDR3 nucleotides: TGCGCCAGCAGCTTGGTAGGGGATCGGACTGAAGCTTTCTTT. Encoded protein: CASSLVGDRTEAFF.